The 22 T cell receptor beta chains below come from one sample, sequenced in a study of cytomegalovirus exposure and HLA in healthy donors. PCR was performed using 60 Vbeta and 13 Jbeta primers. Method: immunoSEQ multiplex PCR; TCRdb's copy keeps in-frame clones and lacks some. The top ten hold 2.1% of the sample, which has under 200,000 clones, 79% seen once. The specimen was PBMCs. The source of these receptors is a man aged 35-49 years in good health and CMV-seronegative.

The genes are TRBV4-2 and TRBJ1-1; 11 nucleotides align to TRBD1. The germline V gene encodes CDR1 LGHNA and CDR2 YNFKEQ. The CDR3 extends over 17 amino acids. The junction had 12 bases not matched to a gene; V was cut back by 0 bases and J by 9 bases. DNA of the CDR3: TGTGCCAGCAGCCAAGAAAGGACAGGGGGCCAAGTCAAAAAAGCTTTCTTT. Protein product: CASSQERTGGQVKKAFF.

The V and J genes are TRBV5-5 and TRBJ2-5; D not resolved. Trimming removed 4 bases at V and 5 bases at J, with 12 bases between. The CDR3 is made up of 13 amino acids. Germline assignment: CDR1 SGHKS and CDR2 YYEKEE (reference sequence). CDR3 coding DNA: TGTGCCAGCAGCGCCGCCGGGTGGGAGACCCAGTACTTC. Translating gives CASSAAGWETQYF.

The V call is TRBV6-4, the J call TRBJ2-3, with 9 bases fitting TRBD2. This CDR3 region has 14 residues. Looked up from germline, CDR1 is MRHNA and CDR2 is SNTAGT. Unmatched junction bases numbered 2, after V lost 3 bases and J lost 4 bases. CDR3 nucleotide sequence: TGTGCCAGCAGTGATAGCGGGAGCGCAGATACGCAGTATTTT. This encodes CASSDSGSADTQYF.

V and J are TRBV28 and TRBJ1-2; D uncertain. Trimming took 3 bases from V and 2 from J, leaving 13 bases between them. Germline lookup yields CDR1 MDHEN and CDR2 SYDVKM. The length of the CDR3 is 15 residues. The CDR3 sequence is CASSLEVGANYGYTF. The DNA of the CDR3 is TGTGCCAGCAGTTTGGAAGTCGGAGCGAACTATGGCTACACCTTC.

This clone was counted between two and nine times. The chain joins TRBV6-1 to TRBJ1-3; 7 bases fit TRBD1. The CDR3 is made up of 15 amino acids. Germline V gives CDR1 MNHNS, CDR2 SASEGT. Germline trimming cut 8 bases from V and 5 bases from J; bases unmatched to any gene: 12. The CDR3 region is CASAPGQLLRNTIYF. The CDR3, as DNA: TGTGCCAGCGCACCGGGACAGCTTCTTAGAAACACCATATATTTT.

This clone came up a few times. The chain couples TRBV7-6 to TRBJ1-1, with a possible D match to TRBD1 (5 bases). The CDR3 is 15 residues long. With 1 base removed from V and 5 bases from J, the gap between germline ends came to 14 bases. From germline, CDR1 is SGHVS and CDR2 FNYEAQ. CDR3 sequence: CASSLGPGSRTEAFF. DNA for the CDR3: TGTGCCAGCAGCTTAGGACCAGGGTCGAGGACTGAAGCTTTCTTT.

CDR3 sequence: CASSPRTRRDEQFF. The CDR3 DNA is TGTGCCAGCAGCCCAAGGACTAGACGCGATGAGCAGTTCTTC. V and J are TRBV4-2 and TRBJ2-1; 7 bases line up with TRBD2. V lost 4 bases, J lost 8 bases, and 8 bases stayed unmatched. Looked up from germline, CDR1 is LGHNA and CDR2 is YNFKEQ. The CDR3 is 14 residues long.

Only one count was recorded for this clone. The CDR3 reads CASSFWTGGVETQYF. The DNA of the CDR3 is TGTGCCAGCAGCTTCTGGACAGGGGGCGTGGAGACCCAGTACTTC. The V and J genes are TRBV5-4 and TRBJ2-5; TRBD1 agrees at 11 bases. Germline V gene data show CDR1 as SGHNT and CDR2 as YYREEE (reference sequence). The CDR3 covers 15 residues. V lost 2 bases, J lost 5 bases, and 5 bases stayed unmatched.

The chain is built from TRBV9 and TRBJ2-4; 10 nucleotides line up with TRBD2. This CDR3 spans 16 amino acids. The trim removed 2 bases at V and 6 bases at J, leaving 8 bases unmatched. Germline-derived CDR1 and CDR2 are SGDLS and YYNGEE. The DNA of the CDR3 is TGTGCCAGCAGCGTTAGCGGGAGGACCCCTGGAAACATTCAGTACTTC. It codes for CASSVSGRTPGNIQYF.

The J gene is TRBJ2-1, the V gene TRBV12-5; 7 positions match TRBD2. The V gene's germline CDR1 is LGHNT and CDR2 FRNRAP. This CDR3 comprises 15 residues. The V and J ends lost 3 bases and 2 bases, in that order; junction bases with no gene match: 4. This CDR3 is CASGFRLAAYNEQFF. The CDR3 nucleotides read TGTGCTAGTGGTTTCCGACTAGCAGCCTACAATGAGCAGTTCTTC.

This clone came up once. The chain joins TRBV2 to TRBJ2-7, with D perhaps matching TRBD2 (5 bases). The length of the CDR3 is 14 residues. Germline V lookup: CDR1 SNHLY, CDR2 FYNNEI. Trimming cost V 8 bases and J 3 bases, with 17 bases left between them. CDR3 DNA sequence: TGTGCCAGCTCCCTCGCGGGCCGAGACTACGAGCAGTACTTC. Amino acid sequence: CASSLAGRDYEQYF.

The J gene is TRBJ1-2, the V gene TRBV6-4, with D possibly matching TRBD1 (6 bases). Trimming removed 3 bases at V and 4 bases at J, with 12 bases between. Germline values: CDR1 MRHNA, CDR2 SNTAGT. The length of the CDR3 is 14 residues. DNA for the CDR3: TGTGCCAGCAGTGAAGTCGGGGGGCCCTATGGCTACACCTTC. This gives the protein CASSEVGGPYGYTF.

The rearrangement links TRBV6-5 to TRBJ1-6; possibly TRBD1 for D (5 bases). The CDR3 extends over 15 amino acids. V was cut by 2 bases and J by 1 base, with 6 bases left in between. Germline CDR1 and CDR2: MNHEY and SVGAGI. The CDR3 here is CASSYGASYNSPLHF. DNA of the CDR3: TGTGCCAGCAGTTACGGGGCATCCTATAATTCACCCCTCCACTTT.

The CDR3 spells CASNERQAYGYTF. CDR3 nucleotide sequence: TGTGCCAGCAACGAGAGACAGGCTTATGGCTACACCTTC. The rearrangement links TRBV19 to TRBJ1-2; maybe TRBD1 (6 bases). V lost 9 bases and J 5 bases, leaving 16 bases between the germline ends. The CDR3 has 13 amino acids. Per the germline V gene, CDR1 is LNHDA and CDR2 is SQIVND (reference sequence).

CDR3 DNA sequence: TGTGCCAGCAGACAGGGCTTTGGAAACACCATATATTTT. This encodes CASRQGFGNTIYF. The gene calls are TRBV6-1 and TRBJ1-3, with D possibly matching TRBD1 (6 bases). The V end lost 6 bases, the J end lost 3 bases, and 9 bases lay between the germline ends. The CDR3 totals 13 residues. CDR1 and CDR2 (germline): MNHNS, SASEGT.

V usage is TRBV15 and J usage is TRBJ2-3; TRBD1 matches at 12 bases. V shed 8 bases, J shed 5 bases, and the junction held 11 bases outside the gene matches. The germline gives CDR1 LNHNV, CDR2 YYDKDF (reference sequence). The CDR3 extends over 16 amino acids. The CDR3 DNA sequence: TGTGCCACCCAACCTGGGACAGGGGGCGGTAAAGATACGCAGTATTTT. Translated, it gives CATQPGTGGGKDTQYF.

V usage is TRBV29-1 and J usage is TRBJ2-7; possibly TRBD1 for D (6 bases). The CDR3 has 14 amino acids. Trimming took 7 bases from V and 4 from J, leaving 20 bases between them. The germline V gene has CDR1 SQVTM and CDR2 ANQGSEA. CDR3 in amino acids: CSARGPGQRYEQYF. Written as DNA, the CDR3 is TGCAGCGCTCGAGGGCCGGGACAAAGATACGAGCAGTACTTC.

The rearrangement links TRBV28 to TRBJ1-2; TRBD1 matches at 11 bases. The V and J ends lost 7 bases and 8 bases, in that order; junction bases with no gene match: 9. Per germline, CDR1 MDHEN and CDR2 SYDVKM. The CDR3 length is 14 residues. The CDR3 protein is CASITGTGGSGYTF. Written as DNA, the CDR3 is TGTGCCAGCATCACCGGGACAGGGGGGTCCGGCTACACCTTC.

The rearrangement joins TRBV27 to TRBJ2-5; 11 bases align to TRBD2. V gave up 4 bases and J gave up 11 bases; unmatched junction bases: 9. CDR3 length equals 14 residues. CDR1 MNHEY and CDR2 SMNVEV come from the germline V gene (reference sequence). This CDR3 is CASSSTSGATEQYF. The CDR3 region has the DNA TGTGCCAGCAGTTCGACTAGCGGGGCCACGGAGCAGTACTTC.

The chain employs TRBV25-1 and TRBJ2-7; TRBD2 matches 7 bases. CDR1 and CDR2 (germline): MGHDK, SYGVNS. The CDR3 is 15 residues long. V lost 0 bases and J lost 7; bases outside the gene matches: 9. The CDR3 loop is CASSEYGEGPREQYF. CDR3 nucleotide sequence: TGTGCCAGCAGTGAATATGGGGAGGGCCCGAGGGAGCAGTACTTC.

The chain combines TRBV11-2 with TRBJ2-7, with 7 nucleotides matching TRBD2. With 7 bases clipped from V and 0 bases from J, the junction kept 12 bases outside the gene matches. Germline lookup yields CDR1 SGHAT and CDR2 FQNNGV. The CDR3 contains 16 residues. The CDR3 bases are TGTGCCAGCACTATCCTCCTTGGCGGGAGCTCCTACGAGCAGTACTTC. Its translation: CASTILLGGSSYEQYF.

This clone came up once. V usage is TRBV27 and J usage is TRBJ2-7, with a weak D call TRBD2 (6 bases). The CDR3 has 14 amino acids. V lost 5 bases to trimming and J lost 1 base, with 12 bases between them. Germline V gives CDR1 MNHEY, CDR2 SMNVEV (reference sequence). Here the CDR3 reads CASSPRLGSYEQYF. The DNA for the CDR3 is TGTGCCAGCAGTCCTAGACTAGGTTCCTACGAGCAGTACTTC.